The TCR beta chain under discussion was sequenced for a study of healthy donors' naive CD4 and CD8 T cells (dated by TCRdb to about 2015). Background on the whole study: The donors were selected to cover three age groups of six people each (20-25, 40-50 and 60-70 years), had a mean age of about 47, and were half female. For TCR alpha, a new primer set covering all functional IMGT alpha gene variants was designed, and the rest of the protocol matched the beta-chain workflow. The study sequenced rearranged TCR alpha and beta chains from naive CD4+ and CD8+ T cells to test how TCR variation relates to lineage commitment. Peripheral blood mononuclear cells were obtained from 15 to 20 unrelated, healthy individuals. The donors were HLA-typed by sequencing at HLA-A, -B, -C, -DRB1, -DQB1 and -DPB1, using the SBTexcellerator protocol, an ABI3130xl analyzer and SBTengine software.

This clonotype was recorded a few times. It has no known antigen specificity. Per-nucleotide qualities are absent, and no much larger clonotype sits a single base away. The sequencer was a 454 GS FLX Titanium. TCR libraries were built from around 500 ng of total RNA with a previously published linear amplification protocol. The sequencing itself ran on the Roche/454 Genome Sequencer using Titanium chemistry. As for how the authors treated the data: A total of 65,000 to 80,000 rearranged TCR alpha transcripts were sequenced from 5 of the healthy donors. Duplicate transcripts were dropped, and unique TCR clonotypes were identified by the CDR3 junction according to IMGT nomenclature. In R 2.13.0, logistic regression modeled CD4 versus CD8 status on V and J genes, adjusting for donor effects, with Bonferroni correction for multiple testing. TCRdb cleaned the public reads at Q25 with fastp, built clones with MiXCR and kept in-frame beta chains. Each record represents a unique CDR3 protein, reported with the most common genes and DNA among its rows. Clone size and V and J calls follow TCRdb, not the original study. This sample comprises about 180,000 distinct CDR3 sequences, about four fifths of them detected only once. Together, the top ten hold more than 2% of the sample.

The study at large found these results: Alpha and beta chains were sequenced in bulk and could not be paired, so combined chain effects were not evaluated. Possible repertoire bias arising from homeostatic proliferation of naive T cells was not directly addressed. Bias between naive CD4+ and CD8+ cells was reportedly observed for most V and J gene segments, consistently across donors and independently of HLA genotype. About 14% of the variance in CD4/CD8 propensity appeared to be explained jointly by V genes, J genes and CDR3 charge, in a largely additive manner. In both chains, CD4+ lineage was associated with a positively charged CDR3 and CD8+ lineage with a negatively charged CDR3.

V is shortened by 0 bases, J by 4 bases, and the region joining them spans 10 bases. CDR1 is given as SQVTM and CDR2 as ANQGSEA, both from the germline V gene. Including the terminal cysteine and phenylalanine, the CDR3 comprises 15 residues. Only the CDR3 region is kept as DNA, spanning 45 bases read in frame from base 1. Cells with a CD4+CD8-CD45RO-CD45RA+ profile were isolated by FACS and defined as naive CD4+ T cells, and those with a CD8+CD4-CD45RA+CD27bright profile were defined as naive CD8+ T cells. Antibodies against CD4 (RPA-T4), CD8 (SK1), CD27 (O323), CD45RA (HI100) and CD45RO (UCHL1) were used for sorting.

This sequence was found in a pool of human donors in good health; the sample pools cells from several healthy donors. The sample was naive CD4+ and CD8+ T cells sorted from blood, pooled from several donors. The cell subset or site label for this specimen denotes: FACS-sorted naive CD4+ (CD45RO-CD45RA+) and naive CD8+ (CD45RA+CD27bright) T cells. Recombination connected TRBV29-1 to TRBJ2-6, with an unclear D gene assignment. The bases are TGCAGCGTTGAAGAAATAGGGTTCGGGGCCAACGTCCTGACTTTC. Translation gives CSVEEIGFGANVLTF.